What follows are 9 T cell receptor beta chains derived from one specimen sequenced in a study of CD8 T cells in ankylosing spondylitis. TCRdb re-called the 5' RACE reads with MiXCR, one entry per CDR3 protein. The repertoire holds 110,000 to 150,000 distinct CDR3 sequences, with 7% to 10% as singletons. Input material: synovial fluid, either unsorted or a sorted T cell fraction (not recorded which). The receptor set was obtained from a male donor with ankylosing spondylitis.

This clonotype has at least ten counts. This chain links TRBV29-1 with TRBJ1-1; 8 bases are shared with TRBD1. CDR1 and CDR2 (germline): SQVTM, ANQGSEA. J lost 3 bases, V lost 5 bases, and 8 bases had no gene match. The CDR3 consists of 14 residues. The CDR3 DNA reads as TGCAGCGTTCCCAGGGGGCTTTCTGACACTGAAGCTTTCTTT. Translated, it gives CSVPRGLSDTEAFF.

This clonotype has at least ten counts. The genes are TRBV20-1 and TRBJ2-2; D is undetermined. The CDR3 length is 14 residues. The germline V gene encodes CDR1 DFQATT and CDR2 SNEGSKA (reference sequence). Trimming cost V 3 bases and J 2 bases, with 10 bases left between them. The CDR3 region is CSASPPSNTGELFF. For the CDR3, the DNA is TGCAGTGCTAGTCCACCTTCAAACACCGGGGAGCTGTTTTTT.

This clonotype was counted ten times or more. This CDR3 reads CASSSGTGVRWDGYTF. The CDR3 nucleotides are TGTGCCAGCAGCTCCGGGACAGGTGTTCGGTGGGATGGCTACACCTTC. The rearrangement uses TRBV11-2 and TRBJ1-2, with 8 bases identical to TRBD1. This CDR3 spans 16 amino acids. V shed 4 bases and J 6 bases; nucleotides not matched to a gene: 13. Germline CDR1 and CDR2: SGHAT and FQNNGV. Full variable domain (outside the CDR3, taken from reference TRBV11-2 and TRBJ1-2): EAGVAQSPRYKIIEKRQSVAFWCNPISGHATLYWYQQILGQGPKLLIQFQNNGVVDDSQLPKDRFSAERLKGVDSTLKIQPAKLEDSAVYLCASSSGTGVRWDGYTFGSGTRLTVV.

The chain joins TRBV3-1 to TRBJ1-3; a weak D match, TRBD1 (5 bases). Looked up from germline, CDR1 is LGHDT and CDR2 is YNNKEL (reference sequence). The V end lost 1 base, the J end lost 1 base, and 14 bases lay between the germline ends. This CDR3 comprises 17 residues. The CDR3 DNA follows: TGTGCCAGCAGCCAAGTAATGGGGCAAAGGTCTGGAAACACCATATATTTT. Translation: CASSQVMGQRSGNTIYF.

This clonotype was observed at least ten times. The V call is TRBV6-1, the J call TRBJ2-7; 8 bases align to TRBD1. The CDR3 totals 14 residues. Trimming cost V 2 bases and J 2 bases; bases outside gene matches: 2. Germline-derived CDR1 and CDR2 are MNHNS and SASEGT. The CDR3 coding sequence is TGTGCCAGCAGTGAACACAGGGGGACCTACGAGCAGTACTTC. Its protein product is CASSEHRGTYEQYF.

This sequence joins TRBV12-3 or TRBV12-4 and TRBJ1-4; 8 positions match TRBD1. Trimming removed 6 bases from V and 4 bases from J; junction bases left unmatched: 7. This CDR3 contains 15 residues. For the CDR3, the DNA is TGTGCCAGCAGCCTGACAGGGGATCGTAATGAAAAACTGTTTTTT. It yields the protein CASSLTGDRNEKLFF.

The sample holds a few counts of this clonotype. The genes are TRBV20-1 and TRBJ1-5; no reliable D call. Germline CDR1 is DFQATT and CDR2 is SNEGSKA (reference sequence). V was cut by 0 bases and J by 0 bases, with 6 bases left in between. CDR3 length equals 14 residues. CDR3 DNA: TGCAGTGCTAGAGAAACAGATAGCAATCAGCCCCAGCATTTT. The encoded protein is CSARETDSNQPQHF.

This sequence joins TRBV12-3 or TRBV12-4 and TRBJ2-1; 8 nucleotides align to TRBD2. The CDR3 is 18 residues long. The CDR3 reads CTCSLLRGGHGAYNEQFF. In DNA form, the CDR3 reads TGTACCTGCAGTTTATTACGGGGGGGCCATGGGGCCTACAATGAGCAGTTCTTC.

This clonotype was seen ten or more times. The chain combines TRBV4-1 with TRBJ1-1; D possibly corresponds to TRBD1 (5 bases). In germline, CDR1 is MGHRA, CDR2 YSYEKL. The V gene lost 5 bases and the J gene lost 2 bases, with 15 bases spanning the gap. CDR3 size: 15 residues. The CDR3, as DNA: TGCGCCAGCAGCAGGGCCGGGACGGGAAACACTGAAGCTTTCTTT. Protein product: CASSRAGTGNTEAFF.